A single TCR beta chain is shown here with its context. The record originates from a study of blood T cell repertoires in COVID-19. Germline lookup yields CDR1 MDHEN and CDR2 SYDVKM. Trimming removed 6 bases at V and 9 bases at J, with 20 bases between. This CDR3 region has 14 residues. Sequencing was performed with immunoSEQ multiplex PCR; in TCRdb, only in-frame clones are kept and a portion is missing. The sample carries about 130,000 clones, about four fifths recorded once. The receptor was isolated from a woman in her 50s with acute or convalescent COVID-19. The sequenced sample consisted of peripheral blood. This chain connects TRBV28 to TRBJ1-1, with D perhaps TRBD1 (5 bases). The CDR3 spells CASRQKWGRAKAFF. As DNA, the CDR3 is TGTGCCAGCAGACAAAAATGGGGGAGGGCGAAAGCTTTCTTT.